These 16 T cell receptor beta chains came from one sample sequenced in a study of CD8+ T cells in alopecia areata. cDNA serving as the sequencing template came from extracted, reverse transcribed RNA. Profiling relied on immunoSEQ multiplex PCR, and the TCRdb table lists in-frame clones only, not all of them. Found here are about 120,000 clones, no singletons; the ten largest cover about 19%. Sequences were obtained from lesional skin. Receptor source: a C3H/HeJ mouse with alopecia areata. This line is of MHC haplotype H2-k.

As to this clone: TCRdb gives a protein that differs at residue 12 from what the DNA encodes, so the protein here is translated from the DNA. The germline and genes are mouse ones. The read halts 3 residues ahead of the CDR3 end, with the missing end drawn from the germline J gene. The rearrangement joins TRBV13-2 to TRBJ1-3; a possible D gene is TRBD1 (5 bases). The V and J ends lost 1 base and 4 bases respectively, with 12 bases between them. Germline CDR1 NNHNN, CDR2 SYGAGS (reference sequence). There are 15 residues in the CDR3. CDR3 protein: CASGDYGGVGNTLYF. The CDR3 DNA, read in part, is TGTGCCAGCGGTGATTATGGAGGGGTCGGAAATACG.

As to this clone: TCRdb's protein does not match the DNA translation at residue 13; the protein provided is translated from the DNA. Genes here carry mouse names. CDR3 region: CTCSAVDRGTGNTLYF. The part of the CDR3 DNA that was read is TGCACCTGCAGTGCAGTAGACAGGGGTACTGGAAATACG. The gene calls are TRBV1 and TRBJ1-3, with 8 bases lining up with TRBD1. The read gets to within 3 residues of the CDR3 end, and the germline J gene fills in the rest. Per the germline V gene, CDR1 is NSQYPW and CDR2 is LRSPGD (reference sequence). V shed 1 base, J shed 2 bases, and the junction held 4 bases outside the gene matches. CDR3 length: 16 amino acids.

Remarks on this clone: The database protein in TCRdb disagrees with the DNA translation at residue 12; the sequence shown here was translated from the DNA. Gene labels here are mouse ones. The read stops 3 residues short of the end of the CDR3; the missing end is completed from the germline J gene. The V call is TRBV13-3, the J call TRBJ1-3; 9 bases map to TRBD1. The V segment lost 5 bases and the J segment 4 bases; nucleotides outside the gene matches: 7. The CDR3 has 15 amino acids. Germline V CDR1 and CDR2: NNHDY, SYVADS. The covered CDR3 bases are TGTGCCAGCAGGCAACAGGGGGCGCTCGGAAATACG. Translation: CASRQQGALGNT. The full CDR3 protein reads CASRQQGALGNTLYF. Complete variable domain (other parts from reference TRBV13-3 and TRBJ1-3): EAAVTQSPRSKVAVTGGKVTLSCHQTNNHDYMYWYRQDTGHGLRLIHYSYVADSTEKGDIPDGYKASRPSQENFSLILELASLSQTAVYFCASRQQGALGNTLYFGEGSRLIVV.

A remark on this clone: The germline and genes are mouse ones. Read data end 4 residues before the CDR3 end; the end is taken from the germline J gene. Other nucleotide sequences from this sample produce the same CDR3. The chain is built from TRBV1 and TRBJ1-4; a possible D gene is TRBD1 (6 bases). The CDR3 consists of 15 residues. Germline CDR1 is NSQYPW and CDR2 is LRSPGD (reference sequence). This CDR3 reads CTCSADRGGGERLFF. Partial CDR3 DNA: TGCACCTGCAGTGCAGACAGGGGAGGAGGCGAA.

With regard to this clone: Gene names are the mouse ones. The read halts 4 residues ahead of the CDR3 end, with the missing end drawn from the germline J gene. V gene TRBV1 combines with J gene TRBJ2-1; 8 nucleotides align to TRBD1. This CDR3 spans 15 amino acids. The germline V gene encodes CDR1 NSQYPW and CDR2 LRSPGD (reference sequence). CDR3 DNA, as far as it was read: TGCACCTGCAGTGCAGATCTGAACAGGGGGACT. It encodes CTCSADLNRGT. The CDR3 in its entirety is CTCSADLNRGTEQFF.

This clone has more than one count but fewer than ten. Germline and genes: mouse. The read finishes 4 residues shy of the CDR3 end, and the germline J gene is used to complete it. The rearrangement joins TRBV13-1 to TRBJ1-4, with 7 positions matching TRBD1. The CDR3 consists of 14 residues. Germline V gene sequence: CDR1 NSHNY, CDR2 SYGAGN. V was pared by 7 bases and J by 1 base, with 4 bases of the junction left unmatched. The CDR3 is CASGGQSSNERLFF. The DNA read from the CDR3 is TGTGCCAGCGGGGGACAGTCTTCCAACGAA.

On this clone itself: Genes and germline are mouse. The read terminates 4 residues ahead of where the CDR3 ends, so the germline J gene completes it. V is TRBV5 and J is TRBJ1-4, with TRBD1 matching 11 bases. This CDR3 contains 15 residues. Germline V CDR1 and CDR2: LGHNA, YNLKQL (reference sequence). The sequenced CDR3 bases are TGTGCCAGCAGCCGGACAGGGGGCGCGGGCGAA. Translating it yields CASSRTGGAGE. The full CDR3 sequence reads CASSRTGGAGERLFF.

The sample holds a few counts of this clone. The genes are named according to mouse. The read comes to an end 4 residues before the CDR3 does, leaving the germline J gene to fill in the end. V is TRBV13-3 and J is TRBJ2-1; TRBD1 aligns across 8 bases. This CDR3 contains 14 residues. Germline loops: CDR1 NNHDY, CDR2 SYVADS. V shed 5 bases, J shed 3 bases, and the junction held 4 bases outside the gene matches. The sequenced part of the CDR3 DNA is TGTGCCAGCAGGGACAGGGTTGGCTATGCT. This gives the protein CASRDRVGYA. The entire CDR3 is CASRDRVGYAEQFF.

Of note for this clone: The gene symbols are mouse symbols. The CDR3 extends 4 residues past the end of the read, so its final part is completed from the germline J gene. The J gene is TRBJ1-4, the V gene TRBV13-2; 10 bases align to TRBD1. This CDR3 comprises 14 residues. Germline CDR1 is NNHNN and CDR2 is SYGAGS (reference sequence). CDR3 DNA (partial): TGTGCCAGCGGCCGGGACAGGGGTGGCGAA. It encodes CASGRDRGGE. The CDR3 in its entirety is CASGRDRGGERLFF.

A word on this clone: Mouse names are used for the genes. The read ends 4 residues shy of where the CDR3 ends; the end is completed using the germline J gene. The rearrangement joins TRBV19 to TRBJ1-4; D is unclear. Germline V gene lookup returns CDR1 FNHDT and CDR2 SITEND (reference sequence). V gave up 2 bases and J gave up 5 bases, with 7 bases separating them. CDR3 length equals 13 residues. The DNA read from the CDR3 is TGTGCCAGCAGTATTCCCTATAACGAA. Translated: CASSIPYNE. The complete CDR3 sequence is CASSIPYNERLFF.

This clone turned up a few times. The translated DNA and TCRdb's protein are not identical at residue 10; the protein here was translated from the DNA. Genes and germline are mouse. Coverage ceases 3 residues before the CDR3 finishes, and the germline J gene fills in the end. The rearrangement uses TRBV31 and TRBJ1-3, with TRBD1 matching 8 bases. This CDR3 is 13 amino acids long. V was pared by 3 bases and J by 2 bases, with 0 bases of the junction left unmatched. The germline gives CDR1 GKSSPN, CDR2 SITVG. CDR3 bases read: TGTGCCTGGAGGGACAGGGCTGGAAATACG. Translated, it gives CAWRDRAGNT. The entire CDR3 protein reads CAWRDRAGNTLYF.

The sample holds a few counts of this clone. Any gene name here is a mouse gene name. The read comes to an end 4 residues before the CDR3 does, leaving the germline J gene to fill in the end. This chain uses TRBV1 with TRBJ2-2, with TRBD1 identical over 7 bases. This CDR3 region has 14 residues. From germline, CDR1 is NSQYPW and CDR2 LRSPGD (reference sequence). The CDR3: CTCSAGQGDGQLYF. The CDR3 bases that were read are TGCACCTGCAGTGCAGGTCAGGGGGACGGG.

On this clone: The listed genes are named as in mouse. The read finishes 4 residues shy of the CDR3 end, and the germline J gene is used to complete it. This rearrangement joins TRBV13-3 to TRBJ2-5, with TRBD2 matching over 7 bases. CDR1 and CDR2 (germline): NNHDY, SYVADS. The CDR3 extends over 15 amino acids. The covered CDR3 bases are TGTGCCAGCAGTGACGGCTGGGGGTTACCAGAC. It specifies CASSDGWGLPD. The entire CDR3 reads CASSDGWGLPDTQYF.

As regards this clone: The listed TCRdb protein conflicts with the DNA translation at residue 10, and the protein shown is translated directly from the DNA. Mouse names are used for the genes. The sequence runs out 3 residues before the end of the CDR3; the remainder is reconstructed from the germline J gene. The chain joins TRBV5 to TRBJ1-3; D may be TRBD1 (5 bases). CDR1 and CDR2 (germline): LGHNA, YNLKQL (reference sequence). The CDR3 covers 13 residues. With 4 bases removed from V and 2 bases from J, the gap between germline ends came to 6 bases. Here the CDR3 reads CASSLGAGNTLYF. Incomplete CDR3 DNA: TGTGCCAGCAGCCTGGGGGCTGGAAATACG.

Concerning this clone itself: Any gene name here is a mouse gene name. CDR3: CASSGDWGVTSAETLYF. The covered CDR3 bases are TGTGCCAGCAGTGGTGACTGGGGGGTCACTAGTGCAGAA. This chain uses TRBV13-1 with TRBJ2-3; 10 bases agree with TRBD2. Read coverage stops 4 residues before the CDR3 terminus; the germline J gene supplies the remainder. The CDR3 covers 17 residues. With 3 bases clipped from V and 0 bases from J, the junction kept 7 bases outside the gene matches. CDR1 and CDR2 from the germline V gene are NSHNY and SYGAGN.

This clone was picked up a small number of times. Gene names and germline refer to mouse. The read ends 4 residues early relative to the CDR3; the germline J gene fills the gap. The rearrangement uses TRBV13-3 and TRBJ2-7; the match to TRBD2 covers 13 bases. This CDR3 has 16 amino acids. The germline V gene has CDR1 NNHDY and CDR2 SYVADS. CDR3 bases read: TGTGCCAGCAGTGATGAGGACTGGGGGGGCGCTTAT. Translating it yields CASSDEDWGGAY. The full CDR3 reads CASSDEDWGGAYEQYF.